This TCR beta chain was sequenced in a study of spatial heterogeneity in lung cancer. MiXCR, applied by TCRdb to the 5' RACE reads, yields one record per CDR3 protein. The sample comprises about 90,000 distinct CDR3 sequences, approximately 8.9% of which are singletons, and about 7% rests with the top ten. Noted time point: sample taken at primary tumor resection. Researchers sequenced whole RNA taken from tumor, nontumor lung or frozen PBMC without sorting. The donors were about 67 patients with non-small cell lung cancer that was early-stage and untreated. This clonotype has at least ten counts. The CDR3 totals 12 residues. Germline lookup yields CDR1 MNHEY and CDR2 SMNVEV (reference sequence). Trimming cost V 6 bases and J 8 bases, with 13 bases left between them.

The rearrangement links TRBV27 to TRBJ1-1; the D is unclear. The material was PBMCs, obtained at surgery. The receptor comes from a male donor with early-stage non-small cell lung cancer. The CDR3 region is CASRATSLEAFF. The CDR3 DNA follows: TGTGCCAGCAGGGCGACAAGTCTGGAAGCTTTCTTT.